This passage covers 32 T cell receptor beta chains from one sample sequenced in a study of T cell responses to AZD1222 COVID-19 vaccine. Produced via immunoSEQ multiplex PCR; TCRdb's table is partial and in-frame only. The sample holds 110,000 or so clones; roughly 84% are singletons and the top ten take approximately 15%. The specimen comprised peripheral blood, sampled 28 days after the second AZD1222 dose. Receptors were obtained from an adult who received the AZD1222 COVID-19 vaccine.

This chain connects TRBV21-1 to TRBJ1-5. TRBV21-1 is recorded as a pseudogene. The CDR3 runs to 16 residues. The CDR3 loop is CASSKGGTGRVWPQHF. CDR3 DNA: TGTGCCAGCAGCAAAGGTGGGACGGGTCGCGTTTGGCCCCAGCATTTT.

The chain joins TRBV2 to TRBJ2-3; D perhaps matches TRBD1 (6 bases). This CDR3 has 14 residues. CDR1 is SNHLY, CDR2 FYNNEI, per germline. With 2 bases removed from V and 7 bases from J, the gap between germline ends came to 13 bases. The CDR3 is CASSERTAQNTQYF. The CDR3 DNA follows: TGTGCCAGCAGTGAAAGGACAGCTCAGAATACGCAGTATTTT.

The rearrangement joins TRBV5-4 to TRBJ2-7; 7 bases agree with TRBD1. CDR3 length: 14 amino acids. CDR1 and CDR2 (germline): SGHNT, YYREEE (reference sequence). J gave up 6 bases and V 4 bases, and 10 bases lay outside the gene matches. The CDR3 protein is CASSPGQAGFEQYF. CDR3 DNA sequence: TGTGCCAGCAGCCCCGGACAGGCCGGCTTCGAGCAGTACTTC.

V and J are TRBV5-1 and TRBJ2-7, with 9 bases lining up with TRBD1. This CDR3 is 15 amino acids long. The V gene end was trimmed by 4 bases and the J gene end by 5 bases; junction bases not matched to a gene: 10. Germline assignment: CDR1 SGHRS and CDR2 YFSETQ. The CDR3 loop is CASSPEGTGYHEQYF. The CDR3 region has the DNA TGCGCCAGCAGCCCGGAAGGGACAGGGTATCACGAGCAGTACTTC. The full variable domain, completed using reference TRBV5-1 and TRBJ2-7, is KAGVTQTPRYLIKTRGQQVTLSCSPISGHRSVSWYQQTPGQGLQFLFEYFSETQRNKGNFPGRFSGRQFSNSRSEMNVSTLELGDSALYLCASSPEGTGYHEQYFGPGTRLTVT.

This sequence joins TRBV12-3 or TRBV12-4 and TRBJ2-3; perhaps TRBD1 as D (5 bases). CDR3 length: 13 residues. V lost 3 bases, J lost 5 bases, and 9 bases lay in between. CDR3 in amino acids: CASSFFREDTQYF. The CDR3 DNA reads TGTGCCAGCAGTTTCTTCAGGGAAGATACGCAGTATTTT.

V usage is TRBV6-5 and J usage is TRBJ1-4; D remains ambiguous. The CDR3 totals 16 residues. With 0 bases removed from V and 5 bases from J, the gap between germline ends came to 13 bases. Germline V gene lookup returns CDR1 MNHEY and CDR2 SVGAGI. The CDR3 region is CASSYSAWGRNEKLFF. As DNA, the CDR3 is TGTGCCAGCAGTTACTCGGCATGGGGTAGGAATGAAAAACTGTTTTTT.

The J gene is TRBJ1-2, the V gene TRBV6-5; D gene uncertain. CDR3 length: 16 residues. Trimming left V 0 bases short and J 4 bases short, with 15 bases between. Germline V gene data show CDR1 as MNHEY and CDR2 as SVGAGI. CDR3 bases: TGTGCCAGCAGTTACTCTTACGCGCCCGGTGGCTATGGCTACACCTTC. This gives the protein CASSYSYAPGGYGYTF.

CDR3 region: CASSLAGTGYTF. CDR3 sequence (DNA): TGTGCCAGCAGTTTAGCAGGCACTGGCTACACCTTC. The chain uses TRBV12-3 or TRBV12-4 and TRBJ1-2; D gene uncertain. V gave up 0 bases and J gave up 7 bases, with 6 bases separating them. CDR3 length equals 12 residues.

The table lists this clone with a few counts. J is TRBJ1-1 and V is TRBV29-1, with a weak D call TRBD1 (5 bases). The CDR3 spans 16 residues. V was pared by 4 bases and J by 0 bases, with 18 bases between. Germline CDR1 and CDR2: SQVTM and ANQGSEA. The DNA of the CDR3 is TGCAGCGTTGCCCGAGGAGGGGTCGGCATGAACACTGAAGCTTTCTTT. This gives the protein CSVARGGVGMNTEAFF. Drawing the rest from reference TRBV29-1 and TRBJ1-1, the complete variable domain is SAVISQKPSRDICQRGTSLTIQCQVDSQVTMMFWYRQQPGQSLTLIATANQGSEATYESGFVIDKFPISRPNLTFSTLTVSNMSPEDSSIYLCSVARGGVGMNTEAFFGQGTRLTVV.

CDR3 nucleotide sequence: TGTGCCAGCAGCTTAGGGGCGGGTTCCTACGAGCAGTACTTC. It encodes CASSLGAGSYEQYF. This sequence joins TRBV7-6 and TRBJ2-7; D might be TRBD2 (5 bases). This CDR3 spans 14 amino acids. CDR1 is SGHVS, CDR2 FNYEAQ, per germline. V was cut by 1 base and J by 1 base, with 8 bases left in between.

This clone appeared once. The rearrangement uses TRBV19 and TRBJ1-1; D gene ambiguous. Germline assignment: CDR1 LNHDA and CDR2 SQIVND (reference sequence). Between the trimmed V and J ends, which lost 2 bases and 1 base, there was a span of 11 bases. This CDR3 is 15 amino acids long. Here the CDR3 reads CASSINPRQNTEAFF. In DNA, the CDR3 is TGTGCCAGTAGTATAAACCCTCGACAGAACACTGAAGCTTTCTTT. Filled out from reference TRBV19 and TRBJ1-1, the complete variable domain reads DGGITQSPKYLFRKEGQNVTLSCEQNLNHDAMYWYRQDPGQGLRLIYYSQIVNDFQKGDIAEGYSVSREKKESFPLTVTSAQKNPTAFYLCASSINPRQNTEAFFGQGTRLTVV.

The rearrangement uses TRBV12-3 or TRBV12-4 and TRBJ1-2, with D possibly TRBD1 on 5 matching bases. The CDR3 contains 13 residues. Deletions cut 2 bases from V and 4 bases from J, with 8 bases between. The CDR3 spells CASSLLQGYGYTF. As DNA, the CDR3 is TGTGCCAGCAGTTTACTGCAGGGCTATGGCTACACCTTC.

The V call is TRBV6-5, the J call TRBJ1-3; D not certain. The CDR3 length is 15 residues. Deletions cut 0 bases from V and 0 bases from J, with 6 bases between. Germline CDR1 and CDR2: MNHEY and SVGAGI. The CDR3 protein is CASSYSEFSGNTIYF. The CDR3 DNA is TGTGCCAGCAGTTACTCTGAGTTCTCTGGAAACACCATATATTTT.

This chain uses TRBV5-4 with TRBJ2-3, with 10 bases lining up with TRBD2. CDR1 and CDR2 (germline): SGHNT, YYREEE (reference sequence). Trimming cost V 2 bases and J 1 base; bases outside gene matches: 4. There are 16 residues in the CDR3. CDR3 DNA: TGTGCCAGCAGCTTTTCCAGCGGGGGGGGCACAGATACGCAGTATTTT. It encodes CASSFSSGGGTDTQYF.

The chain carries TRBV29-1 and TRBJ2-7; D is undetermined. Trimming removed 4 bases at V and 4 bases at J, with 8 bases between. Germline V gene data show CDR1 as SQVTM and CDR2 as ANQGSEA. The CDR3 runs to 11 residues. CDR3 in amino acids: CSVADRYEQYF. The CDR3 DNA follows: TGCAGCGTTGCTGATCGGTACGAGCAGTACTTC.

The chain has TRBV25-1 and TRBJ1-6; no reliable D call. V was shortened by 7 bases and J by 4 bases, with 11 bases between the two germline ends. CDR1 is MGHDK, CDR2 SYGVNS, per germline. The CDR3 extends over 14 amino acids. DNA of the CDR3: TGTGCCAGCACGGAGTCAAATTATAATTCACCCCTCCACTTT. It codes for CASTESNYNSPLHF.

The genes are TRBV13 and TRBJ2-7; weak D call: TRBD2 (5 bases). Germline loops: CDR1 PRHDT, CDR2 FYEKMQ (reference sequence). The V end was cut by 0 bases, the J end by 0 bases, with 9 bases between. This CDR3 has 15 residues. CDR3 in DNA: TGTGCCAGCAGCTTAGGATATGGGAGCTCCTACGAGCAGTACTTC. Translating gives CASSLGYGSSYEQYF.

The rearrangement uses TRBV2 and TRBJ1-6; D might be TRBD1 (6 bases). This CDR3 spans 17 amino acids. The V gene's germline CDR1 is SNHLY and CDR2 FYNNEI. V gave up 0 bases and J gave up 5 bases, with 14 bases separating them. The chain's CDR3 is CASSEALLQGHNSPLHF. The CDR3 DNA is TGTGCCAGCAGTGAAGCGCTTCTTCAGGGGCATAATTCACCCCTCCACTTT.

The CDR3 DNA reads as TGTGCCAGCAGCTTAGATGGCATTCTCCCACCGGATTCACCCCTCCACTTT. Translating it yields CASSLDGILPPDSPLHF. The chain combines TRBV7-2 with TRBJ1-6; D remains unclear. In germline, CDR1 is SGHTA, CDR2 FQGNSA. There are 17 residues in the CDR3. V gave up 1 base and J gave up 8 bases, with 18 bases separating them.

This chain connects TRBV18 to TRBJ1-3; D call uncertain. Trimming removed 5 bases at V and 0 bases at J, with 11 bases between. CDR3 length equals 15 residues. CDR1 KGHSH and CDR2 LQKENI come from the germline V gene. The chain's CDR3 is CASSVNKRSGNTIYF. Written as DNA, the CDR3 is TGTGCCAGCTCAGTCAACAAACGCTCTGGAAACACCATATATTTT.

The J gene is TRBJ1-1, the V gene TRBV5-1; 11 positions agree with TRBD1. The CDR3 extends over 17 amino acids. Germline CDR1 reads SGHRS; CDR2 reads YFSETQ. J lost 3 bases, V lost 4 bases, and 11 bases had no gene match. In DNA form, the CDR3 reads TGCGCCAGCAGCACAGGGACAGGGGGAAGAGTTTACACTGAAGCTTTCTTT. Its protein is CASSTGTGGRVYTEAFF.

The chain joins TRBV7-9 to TRBJ2-1, with 7 bases lining up with TRBD2. The CDR3 loop spans 14 amino acids. Germline assignment: CDR1 SEHNR and CDR2 FQNEAQ (reference sequence). V lost 2 bases, J lost 10 bases, and 8 bases stayed unmatched. CDR3 DNA: TGTGCCAGCAGCTTATTCGAGGAGGGAGGGGAGCAGTTCTTC. This encodes CASSLFEEGGEQFF.

This rearrangement joins TRBV24-1 to TRBJ1-2; 7 bases line up with TRBD1. Germline-derived CDR1 and CDR2 are KGHDR and SFDVKD. The length of the CDR3 is 15 residues. V was clipped by 4 bases and J by 0 bases; unmatched bases: 4. The CDR3 loop reads CATSDRQGANYGYTF. The DNA of the CDR3 is TGTGCCACCAGTGACCGACAGGGAGCTAACTATGGCTACACCTTC.

This chain joins TRBV5-1 and TRBJ2-7; weak D call: TRBD2 (6 bases). The CDR3 is 14 residues long. The V and J ends lost 3 bases and 5 bases respectively, with 15 bases between them. Germline V gene sequence: CDR1 SGHRS, CDR2 YFSETQ. The CDR3 region has the DNA TGCGCCAGCAGCTGGGAACCGGGAGACCACGAGCAGTACTTC. Translated, it gives CASSWEPGDHEQYF.

This rearrangement joins TRBV5-1 to TRBJ2-5, with D uncertain. This CDR3 has 16 residues. CDR1 and CDR2 from the germline V gene are SGHRS and YFSETQ. The ends were cut back, 0 bases at V and 1 base at J, with 13 bases in the middle. The chain's CDR3 is CASSLGPSKTQETQYF. CDR3 DNA sequence: TGCGCCAGCAGCTTGGGACCTTCTAAGACCCAAGAGACCCAGTACTTC.

This chain connects TRBV28 to TRBJ1-6; D remains ambiguous. The CDR3 has 17 amino acids. Per germline, CDR1 MDHEN and CDR2 SYDVKM. Between the trimmed V and J ends, which lost 1 base and 0 bases, there was a span of 10 bases. This chain's CDR3 is CASSLYGLSSYNSPLHF. DNA for the CDR3: TGTGCCAGCAGTTTATATGGGCTCAGCTCCTATAATTCACCCCTCCACTTT.

This chain links TRBV9 with TRBJ2-1; D is perhaps TRBD2 (5 bases). Deletions cut 7 bases from V and 8 bases from J, with 13 bases between. The CDR3 extends over 12 amino acids. The germline V gene has CDR1 SGDLS and CDR2 YYNGEE. CDR3 coding DNA: TGTGCCAGCGGATTTGACGGGGATGAGCAGTTCTTC. Residues: CASGFDGDEQFF.

The table lists this clone with a few counts. The chain carries TRBV20-1 and TRBJ1-2; D is perhaps TRBD1 (5 bases). V shed 5 bases and J shed 5 bases, with 9 bases lying between them. The CDR3 covers 11 residues. CDR1 and CDR2 (germline): DFQATT, SNEGSKA (reference sequence). The CDR3 sequence: CSALEGYGYTF. In DNA form, the CDR3 reads TGCAGTGCTTTAGAGGGGTATGGCTACACCTTC.

The chain employs TRBV11-2 and TRBJ2-3, with a tentative D call TRBD2 (6 bases). Germline loops: CDR1 SGHAT, CDR2 FQNNGV. The CDR3 loop spans 14 amino acids. V was cut by 4 bases and J by 12 bases, with 20 bases left in between. CDR3 DNA: TGTGCCAGCAGCTCGTCCCGGGCTAGCGTTCGTCAGTATTTT. Translating it yields CASSSSRASVRQYF.

This clone was seen a few times. The V gene is TRBV10-3, the J gene TRBJ2-1, with D perhaps matching TRBD1 (5 bases). From germline, CDR1 is ENHRY and CDR2 SYGVKD. This CDR3 has 13 amino acids. V lost 0 bases, J lost 9 bases, and 9 bases lay in between. CDR3 DNA sequence: TGTGCCATCAGTGAGTCTAGGGGTGGTGAGCAGTTCTTC. This codes for CAISESRGGEQFF.

The CDR3 loop reads CASSLSQDYGYTF. The CDR3 DNA reads TGTGCCAGCAGTTTATCCCAGGACTATGGCTACACCTTC. The chain has TRBV28 and TRBJ1-2; no clear D. V was cut by 1 base and J by 3 bases, with 6 bases left in between. The CDR3 spans 13 residues. Germline V gives CDR1 MDHEN, CDR2 SYDVKM.

This clone was found a few times. Other nucleotide sequences from this sample produce the same CDR3. J is TRBJ2-5 and V is TRBV3-1 (or the pseudogene TRBV3-2), with D possibly TRBD2 on 5 matching bases. Trimming left V 0 bases short and J 4 bases short, with 9 bases between. Germline values: CDR1 LGHDT, CDR2 YNNKEL (reference sequence). The CDR3 consists of 14 residues. This CDR3 is CASSQDPLAETQYF. The DNA for the CDR3 is TGTGCCAGCAGCCAAGATCCTCTAGCAGAGACCCAGTACTTC.